Listed here are 3 T cell receptor beta chains from one sample, sequenced in a study of regulatory T cells in long-lasting Graves disease. As for time point: newly diagnosed GD, antithyroid drugs for less than 3 months. The TCR library was made from RNA that had been extracted from PBMCs in TRIzol. The authors built TCR beta libraries using iRepertoire HTBI primers and Arm-PCR of CDR3 regions. TCRdb redid the calling of the multiplex PCR reads with MiXCR, one entry per CDR3 protein. The table shows around 450,000 distinct CDR3 sequences, with 15% occurring only once. This same sample was also taken into another study, of T cells in Graves' hyperthyroidism and ophthalmopathy.

The input for sequencing was peripheral blood mononuclear cells (PBMCs), taken at new diagnosis, from a patient treated with antithyroid drugs. These receptors all come from a middle-aged woman with Graves disease.

With respect to this clonotype: This may arise from a read error, as a much more abundant clone is one base away. The rearrangement joins TRBV28 to TRBJ2-4, with D tentatively TRBD2 (5 bases). From germline, CDR1 is MDHEN and CDR2 SYDVKM. The CDR3 extends over 15 amino acids. CDR3 nucleotides: TGTGCCAGCGGAGGAAGTCTTATCTCCAAAAACCTTCAGTACTTC. It encodes CASGGSLISKNLQYF.

This clonotype was seen ten or more times. J is TRBJ2-2 and V is TRBV3-1; the D call may be TRBD1 or TRBD2 (5 bases each). This CDR3 region has 15 residues. Germline lookup yields CDR1 LGHDT and CDR2 YNNKEL (reference sequence). The ends were cut back, 1 base at V and 6 bases at J, with 12 bases in the middle. Written as DNA, the CDR3 is TGTGCCAGCAGCCAAGGTGGGGGATTGGCCGGGGAGCTGTTTTTT. It translates to CASSQGGGLAGELFF.

This clonotype was observed many times. The J gene is TRBJ1-6, the V gene TRBV27; D may be TRBD1 (6 bases). The CDR3 covers 19 residues. Germline assignment: CDR1 MNHEY and CDR2 SMNVEV (reference sequence). Trimming shortened V by 2 bases and J by 4 bases, and 21 bases separated the two germline ends. Here the CDR3 reads CASSLQGHLLSGYNSPLHF. The CDR3 DNA reads TGTGCCAGCAGTTTACAGGGGCACTTACTAAGCGGATATAATTCACCCCTCCACTTT.